The following is a T cell receptor beta chain sequence with its context. Clones were sequenced by immunoSEQ multiplex PCR, and TCRdb holds only the in-frame ones, with some missing. The sample totals 150,000 to 200,000 clones. The sample originates from a study of control samples from healthy donors and cancer patients. The CDR3 consists of 14 residues. V lost 3 bases and J 5 bases, leaving 8 bases between the germline ends. Germline V CDR1 and CDR2: LNHDA, SQIVND (reference sequence). Sequencing was carried out using blood. This chain connects TRBV19 to TRBJ1-6; D call uncertain. The clonotype was recovered from a woman in her twenties or thirties in good health. CDR3 protein: CASSMGRNNSPLHF. For the CDR3, the DNA is TGTGCCAGTAGTATGGGCCGGAATAATTCACCCCTCCACTTT.